The sequence of this T cell receptor beta chain was determined in a study of blood T cells in healthy people across ages. Study summary: When template switching was applied, about one barcoded beta molecule was captured per two T cells.

This CDR3 region has 15 residues. Germline CDR1 MNHEY, CDR2 SMNVEV (reference sequence). The V gene lost 3 bases and the J gene lost 0 bases, with 12 bases spanning the gap. Concerning this clonotype itself: Its matching antigen is unknown.

The study, taken as a whole, reports: Long-lived donors exceeded aged donors in naive CD4+ cells and diversity. PBMCs left unsorted prevented a conclusive naive versus antigen-experienced comparison.

The authors ran a second PCR of roughly 6 to 12 cycles using a sample-barcoded 5' primer and a J-beta primer mix. In TCRdb, the 5' RACE reads were re-called with MiXCR into one record per CDR3 protein. The sample yields over a million distinct CDR3 sequences, roughly 59% seen once. The sequence was obtained from a man between 18 and 29 years old in good health. The sample comprised blood. The chain has TRBV27 and TRBJ2-7; D possibly corresponds to TRBD2 (6 bases). The CDR3 region is CASSFSGMPSYEQYF. The CDR3 coding sequence is TGTGCCAGCAGTTTTAGCGGTATGCCCTCCTACGAGCAGTACTTC.